This T cell receptor beta chain was found in a study of blood T cell repertoires in COVID-19. Clones were read by immunoSEQ multiplex PCR, and TCRdb kept only the in-frame ones, dropping some. This sample carries around 72,000 clones, roughly 90% of them seen once, and the ten largest clones take around 28%. With V trimmed by 5 bases and J by 3 bases, 8 bases remained unmatched. The CDR3 has 16 amino acids. Per germline, CDR1 SEHNR and CDR2 FQNEAQ (reference sequence). The receptor was isolated from a middle-aged man with acute or convalescent COVID-19. The sequenced sample was peripheral blood. The chain combines TRBV7-9 with TRBJ2-1; 9 nucleotides line up with TRBD1. CDR3 DNA sequence: TGTGCCAGCAGCCCGCACTGGGACAGGGACTACAATGAGCAGTTCTTC. Translation gives CASSPHWDRDYNEQFF.